A selection of T cell receptor beta chains follows, all from one sample in a study of CD8+CD57+ T cells in acquired aplastic anemia. TCRdb re-derived calls from the reads in MiXCR, one entry per CDR3 protein. The table shows about 190,000 distinct CDR3 sequences, with roughly 56% occurring only once. The specimen was sorted CD4+, CD8+, or CD8+CD57+ T cells (not recorded which) from PBMCs. These receptors all come from a human donor in good health, serving as a control. CDR3s include the opening cysteine and the closing phenylalanine or tryptophan.

j_call: TRBJ2-7
v_call: TRBV12-3/TRBV12-4
cdr3_aa: CASRDKTYEQYF

j_call: TRBJ2-1
v_call: TRBV7-6
cdr3_aa: CASSFGRGNEQFF

j_call: TRBJ2-1
v_call: TRBV7-3
cdr3_aa: CASSLAGGDNEQFF

j_call: TRBJ1-2
v_call: TRBV9
cdr3_aa: CASSVRSRGGYTF

j_call: TRBJ2-7
v_call: TRBV19
cdr3_aa: CASSPGDRRAHEQYF

j_call: TRBJ1-5
v_call: TRBV20-1
cdr3_aa: CSARRTGGRKYSNQPQHF

j_call: TRBJ2-1
v_call: TRBV7-3
cdr3_aa: CASSPSGLAHEQFF

j_call: TRBJ2-7
v_call: TRBV20-1
cdr3_aa: CSARAGTGRSYEQYF

j_call: TRBJ1-1
v_call: TRBV7-2
cdr3_aa: CASSSEGVTVNTEAFF

j_call: TRBJ1-2
v_call: TRBV4-1
cdr3_aa: CASSQPGTGNNYGYTF

j_call: TRBJ2-1
v_call: TRBV4-1
cdr3_aa: CASSQETSYNEQFF

j_call: TRBJ1-1
v_call: TRBV4-3
cdr3_aa: CASSQEQTRAYTEAFF

j_call: TRBJ1-1
v_call: TRBV29-1
cdr3_aa: CSVEDRAGSWNTEAFF

j_call: TRBJ2-1
v_call: TRBV7-9
cdr3_aa: CASSFRQSGNEQFF

j_call: TRBJ2-7
v_call: TRBV9
cdr3_aa: CASSVDGGQDYEQYF

j_call: TRBJ2-5
v_call: TRBV18
cdr3_aa: CASSPRMEQETQYF

j_call: TRBJ1-2
v_call: TRBV19
cdr3_aa: CASSIQGDHGYTF

j_call: TRBJ1-2
v_call: TRBV13
cdr3_aa: CASSLIGRSTHWTF

j_call: TRBJ1-5
v_call: TRBV20-1
cdr3_aa: CSARVRAGNQPQHF

j_call: TRBJ1-2
v_call: TRBV7-6
cdr3_aa: CASSARDRGSPGTF

j_call: TRBJ1-1
v_call: TRBV10-3
cdr3_aa: CAISESGGEAFF

j_call: TRBJ1-6
v_call: TRBV15
cdr3_aa: CATSREGQGLGPLHF

j_call: TRBJ1-6
v_call: TRBV12-3/TRBV12-4
cdr3_aa: CASSVYTINSPLHF

j_call: TRBJ2-7
v_call: TRBV7-2
cdr3_aa: CASSLGDARSYEQYF